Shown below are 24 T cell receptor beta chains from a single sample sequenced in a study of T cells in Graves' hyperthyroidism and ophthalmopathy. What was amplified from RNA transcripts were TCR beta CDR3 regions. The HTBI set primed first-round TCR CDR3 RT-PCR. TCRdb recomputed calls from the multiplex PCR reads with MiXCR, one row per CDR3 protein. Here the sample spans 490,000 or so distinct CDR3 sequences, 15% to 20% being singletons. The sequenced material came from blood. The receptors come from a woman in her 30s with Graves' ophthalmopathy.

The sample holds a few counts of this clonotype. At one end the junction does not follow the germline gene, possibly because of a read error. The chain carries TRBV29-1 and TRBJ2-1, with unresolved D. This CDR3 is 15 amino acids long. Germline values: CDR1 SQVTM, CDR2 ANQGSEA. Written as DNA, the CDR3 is TGCGGCGTTGAGACGTTTAGCTCCCCCTACAATGAGCAGTTCTTC. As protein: CGVETFSSPYNEQFF.

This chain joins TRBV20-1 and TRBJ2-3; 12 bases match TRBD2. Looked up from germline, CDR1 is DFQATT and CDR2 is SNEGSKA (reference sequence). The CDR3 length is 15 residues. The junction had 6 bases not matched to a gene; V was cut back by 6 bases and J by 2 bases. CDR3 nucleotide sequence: TGCAGTGCGGCCGGACTAGCGGGGCTCACAGATACGCAGTATTTT. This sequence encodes CSAAGLAGLTDTQYF.

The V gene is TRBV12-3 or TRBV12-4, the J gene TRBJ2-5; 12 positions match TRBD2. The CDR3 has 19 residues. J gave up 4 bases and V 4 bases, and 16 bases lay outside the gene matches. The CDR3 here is CASSSRTSGMGGKGETQYF. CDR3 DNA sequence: TGTGCCAGCAGTTCCCGGACTAGCGGGATGGGGGGGAAGGGAGAGACCCAGTACTTC.

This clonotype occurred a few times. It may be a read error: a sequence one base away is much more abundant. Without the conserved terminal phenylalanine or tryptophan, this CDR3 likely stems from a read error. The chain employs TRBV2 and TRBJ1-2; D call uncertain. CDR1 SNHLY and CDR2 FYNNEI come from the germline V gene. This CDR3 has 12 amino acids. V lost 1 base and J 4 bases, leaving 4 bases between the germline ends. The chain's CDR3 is CASSEDSYGYTL. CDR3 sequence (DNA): TGTGCCAGCAGTGAAGACAGCTATGGCTACACCCTC.

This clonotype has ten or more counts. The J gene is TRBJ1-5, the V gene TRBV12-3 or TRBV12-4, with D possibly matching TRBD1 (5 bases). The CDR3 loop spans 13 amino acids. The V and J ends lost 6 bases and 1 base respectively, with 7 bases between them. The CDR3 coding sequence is TGTGCCAGCAGCGGGGGGAGCAATCAGCCCCAGCATTTT. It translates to CASSGGSNQPQHF.

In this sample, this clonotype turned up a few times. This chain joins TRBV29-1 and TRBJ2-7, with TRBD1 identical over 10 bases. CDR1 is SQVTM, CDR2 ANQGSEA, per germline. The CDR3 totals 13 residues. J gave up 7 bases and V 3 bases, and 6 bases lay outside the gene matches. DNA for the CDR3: TGCAGCGTTGAGCTGGGACAGGGGTTTGAGCAGTACTTC. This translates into CSVELGQGFEQYF.

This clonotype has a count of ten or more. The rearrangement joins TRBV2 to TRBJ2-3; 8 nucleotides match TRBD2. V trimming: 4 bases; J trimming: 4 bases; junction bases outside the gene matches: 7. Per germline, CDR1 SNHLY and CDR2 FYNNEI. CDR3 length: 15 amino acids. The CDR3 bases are TGTGCCAGCAGTGTTACGGGAGGGCCGCCAGATACGCAGTATTTT. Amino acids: CASSVTGGPPDTQYF.

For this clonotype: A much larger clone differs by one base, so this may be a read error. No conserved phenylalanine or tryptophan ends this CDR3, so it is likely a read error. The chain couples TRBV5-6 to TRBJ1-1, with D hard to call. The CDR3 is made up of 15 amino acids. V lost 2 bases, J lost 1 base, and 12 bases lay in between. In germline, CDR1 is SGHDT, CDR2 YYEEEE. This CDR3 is CASSFQRGRNTEAFL. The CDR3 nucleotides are TGTGCCAGCAGCTTCCAGAGAGGGCGGAACACTGAAGCTTTCCTT.

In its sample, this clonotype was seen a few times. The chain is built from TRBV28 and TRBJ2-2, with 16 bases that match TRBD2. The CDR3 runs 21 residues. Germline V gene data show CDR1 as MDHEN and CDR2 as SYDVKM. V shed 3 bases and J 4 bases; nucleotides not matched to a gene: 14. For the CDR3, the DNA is TGTGCCAGCAGTTTCCGACGACCGGGACTAGCGGGAGGGCCGAGCACCGGGGAGCTGTTTTTT. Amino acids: CASSFRRPGLAGGPSTGELFF.

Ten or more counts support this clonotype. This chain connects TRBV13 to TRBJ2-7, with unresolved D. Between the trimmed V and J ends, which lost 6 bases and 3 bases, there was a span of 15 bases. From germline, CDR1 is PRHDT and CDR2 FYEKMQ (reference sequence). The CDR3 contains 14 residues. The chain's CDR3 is CASSPRGESYEQYF. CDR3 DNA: TGTGCCAGCAGTCCCCGAGGCGAGAGCTACGAGCAGTACTTC.

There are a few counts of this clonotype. CDR3 in amino acids: CASSGGTSGVNEQFF. The CDR3 DNA is TGTGCCAGCAGTGGAGGGACTAGCGGAGTCAATGAGCAGTTCTTC. The chain combines TRBV12-3 or TRBV12-4 with TRBJ2-1; TRBD2 matches at 11 bases. This CDR3 comprises 15 residues. V dropped 5 bases and J dropped 6; count of bases not matched to a gene: 6.

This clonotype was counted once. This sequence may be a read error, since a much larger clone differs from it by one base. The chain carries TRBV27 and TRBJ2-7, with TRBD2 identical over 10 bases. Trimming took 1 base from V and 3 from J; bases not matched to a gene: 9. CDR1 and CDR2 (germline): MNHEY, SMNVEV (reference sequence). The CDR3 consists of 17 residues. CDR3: CASSLWGRTSGNYEQYF. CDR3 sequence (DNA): TGTGCCAGCAGTTTATGGGGTCGCACTAGCGGGAACTACGAGCAGTACTTC.

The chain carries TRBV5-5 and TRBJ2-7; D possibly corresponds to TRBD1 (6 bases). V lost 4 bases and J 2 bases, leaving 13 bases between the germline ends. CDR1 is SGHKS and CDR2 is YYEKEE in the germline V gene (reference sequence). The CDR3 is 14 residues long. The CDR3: CASSVGARTYEQYF. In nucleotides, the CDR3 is TGTGCCAGCAGCGTGGGGGCCCGAACCTACGAGCAGTACTTC. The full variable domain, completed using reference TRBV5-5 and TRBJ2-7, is DAGVTQSPTHLIKTRGQQVTLRCSPISGHKSVSWYQQVLGQGPQFIFQYYEKEERGRGNFPDRFSARQFPNYSSELNVNALLLGDSALYLCASSVGARTYEQYFGPGTRLTVT.

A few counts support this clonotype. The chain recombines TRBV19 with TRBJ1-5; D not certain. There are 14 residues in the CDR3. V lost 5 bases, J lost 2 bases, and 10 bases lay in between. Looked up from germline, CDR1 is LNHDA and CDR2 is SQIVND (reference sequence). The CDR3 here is CASSESRGNQPQHF. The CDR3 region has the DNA TGTGCCAGTAGTGAGTCCCGAGGCAATCAGCCCCAGCATTTT. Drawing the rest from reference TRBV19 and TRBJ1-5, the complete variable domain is DGGITQSPKYLFRKEGQNVTLSCEQNLNHDAMYWYRQDPGQGLRLIYYSQIVNDFQKGDIAEGYSVSREKKESFPLTVTSAQKNPTAFYLCASSESRGNQPQHFGDGTRLSIL.

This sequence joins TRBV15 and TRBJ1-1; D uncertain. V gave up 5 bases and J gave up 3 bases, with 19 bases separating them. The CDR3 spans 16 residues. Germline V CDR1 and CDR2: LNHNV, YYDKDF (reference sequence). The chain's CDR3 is CATSPVGQAWDTEAFF. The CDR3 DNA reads TGTGCCACCAGCCCCGTGGGCCAGGCGTGGGACACTGAAGCTTTCTTT.

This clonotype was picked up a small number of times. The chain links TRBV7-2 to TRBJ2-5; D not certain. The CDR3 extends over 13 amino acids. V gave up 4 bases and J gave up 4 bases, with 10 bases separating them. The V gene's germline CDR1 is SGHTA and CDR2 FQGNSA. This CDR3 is CASSSLLGETQYF. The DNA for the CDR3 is TGTGCCAGCAGCTCCCTTCTAGGAGAGACCCAGTACTTC.

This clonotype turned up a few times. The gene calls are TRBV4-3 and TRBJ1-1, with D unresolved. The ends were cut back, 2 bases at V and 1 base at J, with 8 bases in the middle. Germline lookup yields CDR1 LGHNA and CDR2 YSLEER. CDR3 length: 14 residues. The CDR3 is CASSQPTKNTEAFF. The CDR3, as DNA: TGCGCCAGCAGCCAACCTACAAAGAACACTGAAGCTTTCTTT.

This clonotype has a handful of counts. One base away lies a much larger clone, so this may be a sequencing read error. Written as DNA, the CDR3 is TGTGCCAGCAGCCCCGGACAAGATACGCAGTATTTT. Protein: CASSPGQDTQYF. The rearrangement joins TRBV14 to TRBJ2-3; D perhaps matches TRBD1 (5 bases). This CDR3 spans 12 amino acids. The germline CDR1 and CDR2 sequences are SGHDN and FVKESK. Trimming removed 4 bases at V and 5 bases at J, with 7 bases between.

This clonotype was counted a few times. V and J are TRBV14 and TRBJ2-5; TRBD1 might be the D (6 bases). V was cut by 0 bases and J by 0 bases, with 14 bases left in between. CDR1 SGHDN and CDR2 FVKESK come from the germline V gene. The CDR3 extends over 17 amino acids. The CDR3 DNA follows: TGTGCCAGCAGCCAAGATACGGGACAACAGTACCAAGAGACCCAGTACTTC. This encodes CASSQDTGQQYQETQYF. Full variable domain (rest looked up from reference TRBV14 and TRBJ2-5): EAGVTQFPSHSVIEKGQTVTLRCDPISGHDNLYWYRRVMGKEIKFLLHFVKESKQDESGMPNNRFLAERTGGTYSTLKVQPAELEDSGVYFCASSQDTGQQYQETQYFGPGTRLLVL.

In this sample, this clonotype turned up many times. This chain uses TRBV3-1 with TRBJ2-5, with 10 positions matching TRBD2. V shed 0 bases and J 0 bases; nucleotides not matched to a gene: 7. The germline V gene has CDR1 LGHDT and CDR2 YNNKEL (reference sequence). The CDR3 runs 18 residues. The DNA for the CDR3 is TGTGCCAGCAGCCAAGATTGGGCTAGCGGGAGTTACCAAGAGACCCAGTACTTC. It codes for CASSQDWASGSYQETQYF.

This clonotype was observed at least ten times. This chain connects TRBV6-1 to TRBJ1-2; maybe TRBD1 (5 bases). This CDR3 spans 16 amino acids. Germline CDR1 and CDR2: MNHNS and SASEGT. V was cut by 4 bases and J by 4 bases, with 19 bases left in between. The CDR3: CASSVARAGSTYGYTF. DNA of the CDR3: TGTGCCAGCAGTGTAGCTCGGGCAGGGAGTACCTATGGCTACACCTTC.

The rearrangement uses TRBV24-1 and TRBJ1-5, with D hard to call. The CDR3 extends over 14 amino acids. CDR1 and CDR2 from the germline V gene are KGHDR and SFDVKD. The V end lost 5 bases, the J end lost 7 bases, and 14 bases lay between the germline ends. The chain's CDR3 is CATSVEGAGQPQHF. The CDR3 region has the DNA TGTGCCACCAGTGTAGAGGGCGCAGGACAGCCCCAGCATTTT.

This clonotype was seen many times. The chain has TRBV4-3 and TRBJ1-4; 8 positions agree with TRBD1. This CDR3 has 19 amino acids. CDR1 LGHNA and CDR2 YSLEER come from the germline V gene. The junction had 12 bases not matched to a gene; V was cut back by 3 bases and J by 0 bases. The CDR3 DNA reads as TGCGCCAGCAGCCACCAACACGGACAGGGTTCGGCAACTAATGAAAAACTGTTTTTT. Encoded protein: CASSHQHGQGSATNEKLFF.

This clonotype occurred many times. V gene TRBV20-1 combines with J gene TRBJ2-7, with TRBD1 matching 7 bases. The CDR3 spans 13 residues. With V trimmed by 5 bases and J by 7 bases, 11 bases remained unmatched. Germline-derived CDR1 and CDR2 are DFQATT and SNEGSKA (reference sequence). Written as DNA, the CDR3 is TGCAGTGCTGATCGGGGACAGCTTTTAGAGCAGTACTTC. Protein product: CSADRGQLLEQYF.